Given below is one T cell receptor (beta chain) in context. Per the authors' pipeline: The assay estimated nucleated cells by amplifying reference gene primers. Generated by immunoSEQ multiplex PCR, the TCRdb table keeps only in-frame clones and is missing some. D and trimming come from the DNA, and the V and J calls and clone size come from that table. Among tens of thousands of clones, 65% to 90% were seen once, and the ten largest hold around 1.4%. This specimen belongs to a study of blood T cell repertoires in COVID-19. Study-wide background: From T cells, B-cell-depleted T cells, or PBMCs came the material, which was cDNA or gDNA.

The CDR3 consists of 14 residues. Trimming removed 8 bases from V and 8 bases from J; junction bases left unmatched: 13. The germline V gene encodes CDR1 MNHEY and CDR2 SVGAGI. This clonotype was obtained from a woman aged 55-69 years with acute or convalescent COVID-19. Sequenced: peripheral blood. The J gene is TRBJ1-2, the V gene TRBV6-5, with 8 bases that match TRBD1. The CDR3 nucleotides read TGTGCCAGCGGAAAGACAGGGGATATTCGGGGCTACACCTTC. It is translated as CASGKTGDIRGYTF.